The next 2 T cell receptor beta chains were all read from a single sample in a study of beta chain features in type 1 diabetes. Study-wide results and limits: Among all four CD4+ subsets, Type 1 diabetes patients had TCRB CDR3s that were moderately but significantly shorter.

No antigen is known for these receptors. The whole isolated RNA underwent reverse transcription, so sequencing captured expressed TCRB transcripts. The table came from immunoSEQ multiplex PCR; TCRdb's copy has only in-frame clones and leaves some out. This sample has 500,000 to 800,000 clones, with roughly 12% found just once. The sequenced sample consisted of naive CD4+ T cells from blood. These receptors all come from a man aged 25 to 40 with type 1 diabetes.

This clone was observed a few times. This chain connects TRBV1 to TRBJ2-3; whether TRBD2, the table's D call, matches the DNA was not checked. TRBV1 is reported as a pseudogene. The CDR3 contains 16 residues. The CDR3, as DNA: TGCACCAGCAGCCACGTAGCGGGGTGGGGCCCAGATACGCAGTATTTT. The encoded protein is CTSSHVAGWGPDTQYF.

This chain's CDR3 is CASSSVLGVEAFF. The DNA for the CDR3 is TGTGCCAGCAGCTCGGTGCTTGGTGTTGAAGCTTTCTTT. This chain connects TRBV5-4 to TRBJ1-1; no firm D call. Trimming removed 3 bases from V and 7 bases from J, with 13 bases in between. The germline V gene encodes CDR1 SGHNT and CDR2 YYREEE (reference sequence). The CDR3 extends over 13 amino acids.